Listed below are T cell receptor beta chains from one sample, sequenced in a study of molecular identifiers for immune sequencing clone quantification. TCRdb reprocessed the PCR reads via MiXCR and lists one record per CDR3 protein. The sample holds around 300,000 distinct CDR3 sequences, roughly a quarter seen once. The sample consisted of naive CD8+ T cells from blood, with Jurkat cell RNA spiked in. Source of these receptors: a human donor in good health. Some libraries in this study had Jurkat cell RNA spiked in. Each CDR3 is given without its conserved first and last residue.

j_call v_call cdr3_aa
TRBJ1-1 TRBV30 AWSVSSTEAF
TRBJ2-7 TRBV27 ASSETLAESSYEQY
TRBJ1-1 TRBV11-2 ASSSGPSIHGLTEAF
TRBJ2-7 TRBV30 AWSVGSSYGQY
TRBJ2-7 TRBV28 ASSLDSTYEQY
TRBJ1-1 TRBV7-9 ASSLNMGARTEAF
TRBJ2-1 TRBV11-3 ASSLDNNEQF
TRBJ1-6 TRBV7-9 ASSSLQGNNSPLH
TRBJ2-1 TRBV7-9 ASSLVLAGENEQF
TRBJ2-7 TRBV25-1 ASSEQGHSYEQY
TRBJ2-3 TRBV6-5 ASSGTIDMQY
TRBJ2-3 TRBV15 ATSGGGDTQY
TRBJ2-7 TRBV11-1 ASSFLTSGKDFIYEQY
TRBJ2-1 TRBV4-3 ASSQDLAAGAGPDKQF
TRBJ2-5 TRBV7-2 ASSDGQGGFQETQY
TRBJ2-7 TRBV6-1 ASRKPDSYEQY
TRBJ2-3 TRBV7-3 ASSLRGISGTDTQY
TRBJ1-2 TRBV5-4 ASSMPEHPYGYT
TRBJ2-3 TRBV4-1 ASSPRTSGGAGPTDTQY
TRBJ2-1 TRBV12-3/TRBV12-4 ASSRTGNEQF
TRBJ1-2 TRBV6-2/TRBV6-3 ASSYSDRENGGYGYT
TRBJ2-7 TRBV24-1 ATSGRDSYYEQY
NA TRBV20-1 SVLQGEALYEQF
TRBJ2-7 TRBV28 ASSILGGTITPYEQY
TRBJ1-1 TRBV29-1 SVEDGGSTEAF
TRBJ1-1 TRBV6-5 ASGYGAAVNTEAF
TRBJ2-5 TRBV18 ASSPPGQGSRAQY
TRBJ2-3 TRBV6-2/TRBV6-3 ASSYRDPQTDTQY
TRBJ2-1 TRBV7-3 AGSLGTAREQF
TRBJ2-7 TRBV7-2 ASTVSGASSYEQY
TRBJ2-3 TRBV7-2 ASSPSGAVDTQY
TRBJ2-5 TRBV6-6 ASSHPGEPQETQY
TRBJ2-7 TRBV5-1 ASSPGGNAEQY
TRBJ2-3 TRBV15 ATSTGLAGVNPTDTQY
TRBJ2-3 TRBV4-3 ASSQDRLARTDTQY
TRBJ2-2 TRBV12-3/TRBV12-4 ASSLLRERNTGELF
TRBJ2-1 TRBV12-5 ASGLVSPYNEQF
TRBJ1-2 TRBV12-3/TRBV12-4 ASSPRGASGYT
TRBJ2-3 TRBV20-1 SARDLGLTSGDGADTQY